The present entry profiles one T cell receptor (beta chain) with its context. The sample carries other DNA sequences with the same CDR3. Assay: immunoSEQ multiplex PCR; the TCRdb copy retains only in-frame clones and omits some. The repertoire holds roughly 250,000 clones, with approximately 78% as singletons. The data were taken from a study of blood T cell repertoires in COVID-19. Whole-study context: COVID-19 samples collected from the United States, Italy and Spain covered acute and convalescent phases. PBMCs, B-cell-depleted T cells, or T cells provided the cDNA or gDNA that made up the material.

Germline CDR1 is MNHEY and CDR2 is SVGAGI. V was cut by 2 bases and J by 1 base, with 8 bases left in between. The CDR3 extends over 14 amino acids. The sequencing input was peripheral blood. The receptor was derived from a woman aged 55-75 years with active or convalescent COVID-19. V usage is TRBV6-5 and J usage is TRBJ1-1; possible D gene TRBD1, 5 bases. The CDR3 sequence: CASSYGGANTEAFF. The CDR3 nucleotides read TGTGCCAGCAGTTACGGCGGGGCGAACACTGAAGCTTTCTTT.